This passage covers 20 T cell receptor beta chains from one sample sequenced in a study of T cell responses to AZD1222 COVID-19 vaccine. TCRdb keeps only in-frame clones here, not all; method: immunoSEQ multiplex PCR. The sample lists fewer than 120,000 clones, over 85% occurring once. The source was peripheral blood, collected 28 days after the second AZD1222 dose. Receptors originate from an adult who received the AZD1222 COVID-19 vaccine.

The chain combines TRBV18 with TRBJ1-3; no clear D. Germline V gene lookup returns CDR1 KGHSH and CDR2 LQKENI. V shed 3 bases and J shed 7 bases, with 10 bases lying between them. The CDR3 is 13 residues long. The CDR3: CASSPERTNTIYF. The CDR3 coding sequence is TGTGCCAGCTCACCCGAGCGTACGAACACCATATATTTT.

This chain uses TRBV6-5 with TRBJ2-3; perhaps D is TRBD1 or TRBD2 (6 bases each). Germline-derived CDR1 and CDR2 are MNHEY and SVGAGI. The CDR3 totals 12 residues. V shed 8 bases and J shed 2 bases, with 8 bases lying between them. CDR3 loop: CASSGATDTQYF. The DNA for the CDR3 is TGTGCCAGCTCGGGGGCCACAGATACGCAGTATTTT.

The CDR3 DNA reads as TGTGCCAGCAGTTCTCTCCGGCAGGGAAGGACTGAAGCTTTCTTT. This codes for CASSSLRQGRTEAFF. The chain carries TRBV6-2 or TRBV6-3 and TRBJ1-1; D is perhaps TRBD1 (5 bases). Between the trimmed V and J ends, which lost 4 bases and 5 bases, there was a span of 17 bases. Germline-derived CDR1 and CDR2 are MNHEY and SVGEGT. The CDR3 extends over 15 amino acids.

This clone appeared a single time. V and J are TRBV9 and TRBJ2-7, with 15 positions matching TRBD2. Germline CDR1 is SGDLS and CDR2 is YYNGEE. The CDR3 runs to 19 residues. The J segment lost 3 bases and the V segment lost 3 bases, leaving 13 bases of the junction unmatched. In nucleotides, the CDR3 is TGTGCCAGCAGCGCCCCGGGTGGACTAGCGGGGGGGGAGGACTACGAGCAGTACTTC. Protein sequence: CASSAPGGLAGGEDYEQYF.

The V call is TRBV5-1, the J call TRBJ2-1; TRBD2 is a possible D gene (5 bases). The CDR3 totals 15 residues. CDR1 and CDR2 (germline): SGHRS, YFSETQ. Trimming shortened V by 4 bases and J by 6 bases, and 17 bases separated the two germline ends. The CDR3 region is CASSRVGVWGNEQFF. CDR3 DNA: TGCGCCAGCAGCCGCGTCGGGGTATGGGGCAATGAGCAGTTCTTC.

The chain links TRBV5-1 to TRBJ2-7, with 7 positions matching TRBD1. The CDR3 spans 14 residues. J gave up 3 bases and V 2 bases, and 5 bases lay outside the gene matches. Germline CDR1 reads SGHRS; CDR2 reads YFSETQ. The CDR3: CASSFDRAGYEQYF. As DNA, the CDR3 is TGCGCCAGCAGCTTTGACAGGGCGGGCTACGAGCAGTACTTC.

The chain recombines TRBV18 with TRBJ2-6; perhaps TRBD1 as D (6 bases). The germline CDR1 and CDR2 sequences are KGHSH and LQKENI. V was cut by 5 bases and J by 3 bases, with 8 bases left in between. CDR3 length: 14 residues. CDR3 in DNA: TGTGCCAGCTCATCAGGGGTTGGGGCCAACGTCCTGACTTTC. Translation: CASSSGVGANVLTF.

This sequence joins TRBV24-1 and TRBJ2-1, with D unclear. V was trimmed by 8 bases and J by 6 bases, leaving 7 bases between them. This CDR3 contains 11 residues. The germline gives CDR1 KGHDR, CDR2 SFDVKD. The CDR3 DNA sequence: TGTGCCACCATGGGGTTCAATGAGCAGTTCTTC. It yields the protein CATMGFNEQFF.

V and J are TRBV9 and TRBJ2-1, with 7 bases that match TRBD2. The CDR3 is 14 residues long. Germline values: CDR1 SGDLS, CDR2 YYNGEE. V was clipped by 0 bases and J by 9 bases; unmatched bases: 6. CDR3 loop: CASSVVRGVGEQFF. In nucleotides, the CDR3 is TGTGCCAGCAGCGTAGTTCGGGGGGTAGGTGAGCAGTTCTTC.

This chain connects TRBV5-5 to TRBJ2-3; D might be TRBD1 or TRBD2, each matching 5 bases. CDR3 length equals 16 residues. V gave up 2 bases and J gave up 0 bases, with 13 bases separating them. The germline CDR1 and CDR2 sequences are SGHKS and YYEKEE (reference sequence). The CDR3 protein is CASSFRGRPSTDTQYF. The CDR3, as DNA: TGTGCCAGCAGCTTTAGGGGACGACCTAGCACAGATACGCAGTATTTT.

This chain connects TRBV5-1 to TRBJ1-1; D may be TRBD1 (6 bases). The germline CDR1 and CDR2 sequences are SGHRS and YFSETQ. This CDR3 is 13 amino acids long. The V end was cut by 0 bases, the J end by 7 bases, with 10 bases between. For the CDR3, the DNA is TGCGCCAGCAGCTTGGGGGACAAACTTGAAGCTTTCTTT. Protein product: CASSLGDKLEAFF.

This chain links TRBV19 with TRBJ2-2, with D tentatively TRBD2 (5 bases). The ends were cut back, 7 bases at V and 6 bases at J, with 6 bases in the middle. Germline CDR1 and CDR2: LNHDA and SQIVND (reference sequence). This CDR3 contains 11 residues. CDR3 DNA sequence: TGTGCCAGTACTAGCCCCGGGGAGCTGTTTTTT. This encodes CASTSPGELFF.

As to this clone: The sample contains more than one DNA sequence encoding this CDR3. The chain joins TRBV7-2 to TRBJ2-3; D gene ambiguous. Per the germline V gene, CDR1 is SGHTA and CDR2 is FQGNSA. The CDR3 has 14 amino acids. Trimming stripped 1 base from V and 0 bases from J, with 5 bases between. For the CDR3, the DNA is TGTGCCAGCAGCTTAGGGCCCAGCACAGATACGCAGTATTTT. This gives the protein CASSLGPSTDTQYF. The full variable domain, rest sourced from reference TRBV7-2 and TRBJ2-3, is GAGVSQSPSNKVTEKGKDVELRCDPISGHTALYWYRQSLGQGLEFLIYFQGNSAPDKSGLPSDRFSAERTGGSVSTLTIQRTQQEDSAVYLCASSLGPSTDTQYFGPGTRLTVL.

The chain recombines TRBV7-3 with TRBJ2-3; D ambiguous. V was clipped by 7 bases and J by 4 bases, with 15 bases between them. CDR1 SGHTA and CDR2 FQGTGA come from the germline V gene. The CDR3 is made up of 14 amino acids. CDR3 in DNA: TGTGCCAGCAAGAGAGATCCAAGGTCAGATACGCAGTATTTT. Translating it yields CASKRDPRSDTQYF.

V is TRBV5-6 and J is TRBJ1-1; D possibly corresponds to TRBD1 (5 bases). V lost 2 bases, J lost 0 bases, and 11 bases lay in between. The CDR3 has 15 residues. Germline V gives CDR1 SGHDT, CDR2 YYEEEE. Here the CDR3 DNA reads TGTGCCAGCAGCTTCCCGGGACTGATGAACACTGAAGCTTTCTTT. Translated: CASSFPGLMNTEAFF. Drawing the rest from reference TRBV5-6 and TRBJ1-1, the complete variable domain is DAGVTQSPTHLIKTRGQQVTLRCSPKSGHDTVSWYQQALGQGPQFIFQYYEEEERQRGNFPDRFSGHQFPNYSSELNVNALLLGDSALYLCASSFPGLMNTEAFFGQGTRLTVV.

This CDR3 is CSASNQETQYF. In nucleotides, the CDR3 is TGCAGTGCGAGTAACCAAGAGACCCAGTACTTC. This rearrangement joins TRBV20-1 to TRBJ2-5; D is ambiguous. Germline values: CDR1 DFQATT, CDR2 SNEGSKA (reference sequence). V was trimmed by 6 bases and J by 0 bases, leaving 5 bases between them. CDR3 length: 11 amino acids.

The table lists this clone with a count of one. The chain is built from TRBV5-6 and TRBJ2-5; D gene unclear. Germline loops: CDR1 SGHDT, CDR2 YYEEEE. The ends were cut back, 0 bases at V and 0 bases at J, with 9 bases in the middle. The CDR3 is 15 residues long. This chain's CDR3 is CASSLELGNQETQYF. CDR3 DNA: TGTGCCAGCAGCTTGGAGTTGGGGAACCAAGAGACCCAGTACTTC.

This clone appeared a single time. The chain links TRBV6-5 to TRBJ2-1; D not certain. The V gene lost 2 bases and the J gene lost 10 bases, with 6 bases spanning the gap. The CDR3 length is 11 residues. The germline gives CDR1 MNHEY, CDR2 SVGAGI. In DNA form, the CDR3 reads TGTGCCAGCAGTTACGTAGGAGAGCAGTTCTTC. Protein: CASSYVGEQFF.

CDR3 protein: CASSQVNRGIDRAFF. The DNA of the CDR3 is TGCGCCAGCAGCCAAGTGAACAGGGGGATCGACCGAGCTTTCTTT. The chain combines TRBV4-1 with TRBJ1-1; 8 nucleotides line up with TRBD1. CDR1 and CDR2 (germline): MGHRA, YSYEKL. The CDR3 sequence is 15 residues long. Trimming cost V 1 base and J 10 bases; bases outside gene matches: 11.

This chain links TRBV10-3 with TRBJ2-3; D possibly corresponds to TRBD1 (5 bases). V was shortened by 7 bases and J by 0 bases, with 11 bases between the two germline ends. CDR3 length: 14 amino acids. Germline CDR1 reads ENHRY; CDR2 reads SYGVKD. DNA for the CDR3: TGTGCCATCAAGGGGCAGGGAAGCACAGATACGCAGTATTTT. Translation gives CAIKGQGSTDTQYF.